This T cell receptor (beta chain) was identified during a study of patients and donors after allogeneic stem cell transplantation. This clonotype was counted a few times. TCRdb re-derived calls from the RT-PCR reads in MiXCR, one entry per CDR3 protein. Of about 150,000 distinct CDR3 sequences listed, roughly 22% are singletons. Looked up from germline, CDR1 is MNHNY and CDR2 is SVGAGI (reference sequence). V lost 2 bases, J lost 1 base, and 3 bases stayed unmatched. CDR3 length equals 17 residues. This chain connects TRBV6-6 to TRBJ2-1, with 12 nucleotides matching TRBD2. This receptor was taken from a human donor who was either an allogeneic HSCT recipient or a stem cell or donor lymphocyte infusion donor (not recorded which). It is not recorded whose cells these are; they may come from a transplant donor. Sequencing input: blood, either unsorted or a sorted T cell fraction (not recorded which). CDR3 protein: CASSYLGLAGSYNEQFF. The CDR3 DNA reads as TGTGCCAGCAGTTACCTCGGACTAGCGGGATCCTACAATGAGCAGTTCTTC.